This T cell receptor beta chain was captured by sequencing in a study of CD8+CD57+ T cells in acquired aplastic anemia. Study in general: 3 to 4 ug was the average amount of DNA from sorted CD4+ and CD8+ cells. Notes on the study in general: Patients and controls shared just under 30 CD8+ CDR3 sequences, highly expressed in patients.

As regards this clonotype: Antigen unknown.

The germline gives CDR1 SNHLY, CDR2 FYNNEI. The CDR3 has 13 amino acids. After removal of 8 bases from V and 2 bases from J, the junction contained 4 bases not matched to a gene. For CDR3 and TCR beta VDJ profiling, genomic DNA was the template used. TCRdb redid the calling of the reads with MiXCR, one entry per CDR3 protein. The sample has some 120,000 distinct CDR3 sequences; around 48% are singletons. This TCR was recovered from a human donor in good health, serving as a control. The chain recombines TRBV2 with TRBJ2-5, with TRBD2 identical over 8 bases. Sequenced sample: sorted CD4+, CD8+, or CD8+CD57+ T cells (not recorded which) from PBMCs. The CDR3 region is CASQRGLQETQYF. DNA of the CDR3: TGTGCCAGCCAGCGGGGGTTACAAGAGACCCAGTACTTC.